This passage covers 9 T cell receptor beta chains from one sample sequenced in a study of T cells in Graves' hyperthyroidism and ophthalmopathy. Amplified regions were TCR beta CDR3 sequences from RNA transcripts. In the first-round RT-PCR of the TCR CDR3, the HTBI primer set was used. TCRdb re-analysed the multiplex PCR reads in MiXCR, keeping a single row per CDR3 protein. The sample has about 480,000 distinct CDR3 sequences, over 13% seen once. Material for sequencing was blood. These receptors originate from a young woman with Graves' hyperthyroidism.

This clonotype appeared many times. The CDR3 DNA is TGTGCCAGCAGTCCGTACGGCACTAGCGGGACGGGTGGGGCCAACGTCCTGACTTTC. Translation: CASSPYGTSGTGGANVLTF. This chain connects TRBV12-3 or TRBV12-4 to TRBJ2-6, with 10 bases fitting TRBD2. This CDR3 has 19 amino acids. After removal of 5 bases from V and 3 bases from J, the junction contained 13 bases not matched to a gene.

This clonotype was detected only a few times. This chain connects TRBV6-1 to TRBJ2-3; 7 bases fit TRBD2. CDR1 and CDR2 from the germline V gene are MNHNS and SASEGT. The CDR3 contains 15 residues. Trimming cost V 6 bases and J 3 bases; bases outside gene matches: 9. CDR3 DNA sequence: TGTGCCAGCAGACGGACTAGTGGTTGGACAGATACGCAGTATTTT. It codes for CASRRTSGWTDTQYF.

This clonotype showed up many times. The chain carries TRBV7-3 and TRBJ2-2, with unresolved D. The CDR3 is 16 amino acids. Germline lookup yields CDR1 SGHTA and CDR2 FQGTGA. Trimming left V 4 bases short and J 0 bases short, with 12 bases between. The CDR3 DNA reads as TGTGCCAGCAGCTCCAGTCTGAGAGCGAACACCGGGGAGCTGTTTTTT. It translates to CASSSSLRANTGELFF.

This clonotype was observed many times. This chain links TRBV19 with TRBJ1-6, with unresolved D. This CDR3 contains 12 residues. Trimming stripped 3 bases from V and 8 bases from J, with 5 bases between. Germline V CDR1 and CDR2: LNHDA, SQIVND (reference sequence). CDR3 sequence reads: CASSMRDSPLHF. DNA for the CDR3: TGTGCCAGTAGTATGAGGGATTCACCCCTCCACTTT.

A few counts support this clonotype. The chain joins TRBV3-1 to TRBJ2-6, with D perhaps matching TRBD2 (5 bases). Germline CDR1 is LGHDT and CDR2 is YNNKEL (reference sequence). The germline V and J ends were trimmed by 5 bases and 0 bases, with 14 bases remaining between them. The CDR3 contains 17 residues. The CDR3 sequence: CASSYPDRGSGANVLTF. For the CDR3, the DNA is TGTGCCAGCAGCTACCCGGACCGGGGCTCTGGGGCCAACGTCCTGACTTTC.

This chain uses TRBV5-1 with TRBJ1-2; D not resolved. The CDR3 spans 13 residues. Germline CDR1 reads SGHRS; CDR2 reads YFSETQ. Trimming stripped 0 bases from V and 4 bases from J, with 7 bases between. CDR3 region: CASSLAQIYGYTF. The CDR3 DNA reads TGCGCCAGCAGCTTGGCCCAGATCTATGGCTACACCTTC.

This clonotype was observed many times. The V and J genes are TRBV6-1 and TRBJ2-1; perhaps TRBD2 as D (6 bases). The CDR3 extends over 16 amino acids. The V end was cut by 2 bases, the J end by 2 bases, with 13 bases between. Germline CDR1 MNHNS, CDR2 SASEGT. Here the CDR3 DNA reads TGTGCCAGCAGTGAACGATTGCGGGGAGCCTACAATGAGCAGTTCTTC. It codes for CASSERLRGAYNEQFF.

The chain links TRBV30 to TRBJ1-1; possibly TRBD1 for D (6 bases). Germline CDR1 reads GTSNPN; CDR2 reads SVGIG (reference sequence). The V and J ends lost 5 bases and 1 base respectively, with 14 bases between them. The CDR3 sequence is 14 residues long. CDR3 nucleotide sequence: TGTGCCTGGGCAATAACCAGGGGGAACACTGAAGCTTTCTTT. Amino acids: CAWAITRGNTEAFF.

For the CDR3, the DNA is TGTGCCAGCAGTTTAGTAGCGGGAGGGGCGATTTCCTACAATGAGCAGTTCTTC. Translation gives CASSLVAGGAISYNEQFF. This chain links TRBV12-3 or TRBV12-4 with TRBJ2-1; 11 bases match TRBD2. CDR3 size: 18 residues. With 1 base clipped from V and 1 base from J, the junction kept 6 bases outside the gene matches.